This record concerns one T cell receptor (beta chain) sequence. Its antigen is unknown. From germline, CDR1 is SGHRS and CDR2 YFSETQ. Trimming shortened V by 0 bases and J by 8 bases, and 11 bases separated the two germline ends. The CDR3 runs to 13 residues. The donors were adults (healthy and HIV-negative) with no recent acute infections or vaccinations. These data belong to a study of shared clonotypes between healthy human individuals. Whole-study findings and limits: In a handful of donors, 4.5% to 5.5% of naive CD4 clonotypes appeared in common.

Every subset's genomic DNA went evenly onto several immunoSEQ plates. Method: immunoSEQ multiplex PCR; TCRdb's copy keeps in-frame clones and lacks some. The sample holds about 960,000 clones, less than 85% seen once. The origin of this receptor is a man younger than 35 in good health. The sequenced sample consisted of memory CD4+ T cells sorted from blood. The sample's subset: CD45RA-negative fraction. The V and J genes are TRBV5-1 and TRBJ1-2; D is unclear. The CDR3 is CASSLGMGGGYTF. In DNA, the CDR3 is TGCGCCAGCAGCTTGGGTATGGGCGGCGGCTACACCTTC. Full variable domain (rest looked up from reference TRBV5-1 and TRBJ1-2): KAGVTQTPRYLIKTRGQQVTLSCSPISGHRSVSWYQQTPGQGLQFLFEYFSETQRNKGNFPGRFSGRQFSNSRSEMNVSTLELGDSALYLCASSLGMGGGYTFGSGTRLTVV.